Following are 15 T cell receptor beta chains from one sample sequenced in a study of T-cell reconstitution after alpha-beta-depleted transplantation in children (dated by TCRdb to 2016 to 2017). Read against the paper, the sample's treatment or condition label means: allogeneic hematopoietic cell transplantation with graft depleted of TCRalphabeta T cells and CD19 B cells. Receptor libraries were prepared by PCR. The sequencer listed for this sample is Illumina HiSeq 2500. TCR libraries were prepared with molecular barcoding, using unique molecular identifiers to normalize TCRbeta repertoire quantification. Clones were called with MiXCR by TCRdb after fastp trimmed the public reads at Q25, and only in-frame beta chains were retained. Identical CDR3 protein sequences are pooled into one entry, listed with their most common genes and DNA. This sample has about 260,000 distinct CDR3 sequences in its table, and around 7.5% of those were observed once. The ten biggest clones cover almost 6.5% of the sample.

Here the sequenced sample was PBMCs, mostly from graft donor cells, taken 180 days after TCRalphabeta/CD19-depleted stem cell transplant. All receptors come from a male patient aged 10-17 years who had a stem cell transplant for acute lymphoblastic leukemia, so the T cells may come from the graft donor.

This clonotype was counted ten times or more. The chain employs TRBV9 and TRBJ1-2, with D possibly TRBD1 on 5 matching bases. In germline, CDR1 is SGDLS, CDR2 YYNGEE. The CDR3 is made up of 12 amino acids. The germline V and J ends were trimmed by 4 bases and 4 bases, with 8 bases remaining between them. For the CDR3, the DNA is TGTGCCAGCAGCCCGGGGACCTATGGCTACACCTTC. This codes for CASSPGTYGYTF. Looking up the rest from reference TRBV9 and TRBJ1-2 gives the full variable domain: DSGVTQTPKHLITATGQRVTLRCSPRSGDLSVYWYQQSLDQGLQFLIQYYNGEERAKGNILERFSAQQFPDLHSELNLSSLELGDSALYFCASSPGTYGYTFGSGTRLTVV.

This clonotype was observed at least ten times. The chain has TRBV18 and TRBJ2-1; TRBD1 is a possible D gene (5 bases). V lost 4 bases, J lost 9 bases, and 25 bases lay in between. The CDR3 covers 17 residues. Germline V gene data show CDR1 as KGHSH and CDR2 as LQKENI. Written as DNA, the CDR3 is TGTGCCAGCTCACTACCGAGTCGGACATCGCCGATAGGTGAGCAGTTCTTC. Translation gives CASSLPSRTSPIGEQFF.

This clonotype was seen ten or more times. J is TRBJ2-5 and V is TRBV7-8, with D tentatively TRBD2 (6 bases). The CDR3 length is 15 residues. V lost 6 bases, J lost 4 bases, and 18 bases lay in between. Germline CDR1 SGHVS, CDR2 FQNEAQ. CDR3 loop: CASRPTGDRRETQYF. DNA of the CDR3: TGTGCCAGCAGACCCACGGGGGATCGCCGAGAGACCCAGTACTTC.

This clonotype was recorded many times. The chain combines TRBV12-3 or TRBV12-4 with TRBJ2-1, with a tentative D call TRBD1 (5 bases). Trimming left V 3 bases short and J 1 base short, with 13 bases between. This CDR3 comprises 16 residues. This chain's CDR3 is CASSLGPLRSYNEQFF. The CDR3 DNA follows: TGTGCCAGCAGTTTGGGGCCGCTAAGGTCCTACAATGAGCAGTTCTTC.

This clonotype was counted ten times or more. The rearrangement joins TRBV7-9 to TRBJ2-7; possibly TRBD1 for D (6 bases). V lost 4 bases and J lost 6, with 13 bases in between. CDR3 length: 13 residues. Germline CDR1 reads SEHNR; CDR2 reads FQNEAQ (reference sequence). CDR3 bases: TGTGCCAGCAGCTACCACAGGGTGCGCGAGCAGTACTTC. This sequence encodes CASSYHRVREQYF. The variable domain in full, completed from reference TRBV7-9 and TRBJ2-7, reads DTGVSQNPRHKITKRGQNVTFRCDPISEHNRLYWYRQTLGQGPEFLTYFQNEAQLEKSRLLSDRFSAERPKGSFSTLEIQRTEQGDSAMYLCASSYHRVREQYFGPGTRLTVT.

The chain is built from TRBV10-3 and TRBJ2-7; 7 bases are shared with TRBD1. The CDR3 is 12 residues long. Germline CDR1 is ENHRY and CDR2 is SYGVKD. Unmatched junction bases numbered 5, after V lost 10 bases and J lost 2 bases. The CDR3 protein is CARYRGPYEQYF. CDR3 sequence (DNA): TGTGCCAGATACAGGGGACCCTACGAGCAGTACTTC.

This clonotype was detected ten times or more. The chain couples TRBV6-5 to TRBJ1-1; D unresolved. The germline V and J ends were trimmed by 2 bases and 1 base, with 8 bases remaining between them. The CDR3 is made up of 14 amino acids. Germline CDR1 and CDR2: MNHEY and SVGAGI. The DNA for the CDR3 is TGTGCCAGCAGTTACCACCGGGCGAACACTGAAGCTTTCTTT. The encoded protein is CASSYHRANTEAFF.

This clonotype was counted many times. V is TRBV12-3 or TRBV12-4 and J is TRBJ1-5; 9 bases map to TRBD1. J gave up 1 base and V 5 bases, and 9 bases lay outside the gene matches. The CDR3 extends over 17 amino acids. The CDR3 protein is CASSTGTGSGSNQPQHF. The CDR3 bases are TGTGCCAGCAGTACCGGGACAGGGAGTGGGAGCAATCAGCCCCAGCATTTT.

The sample holds many counts of this clonotype. The rearrangement links TRBV5-1 to TRBJ2-3; 8 positions agree with TRBD1. With V trimmed by 8 bases and J by 1 base, 3 bases remained unmatched. In germline, CDR1 is SGHRS, CDR2 YFSETQ. There are 13 residues in the CDR3. The CDR3 protein is CASGQGGTDTQYF. The CDR3 bases are TGCGCCAGTGGACAGGGTGGCACAGATACGCAGTATTTT.

The sample holds many counts of this clonotype. The V and J genes are TRBV2 and TRBJ2-1, with 7 nucleotides matching TRBD1. CDR1 SNHLY and CDR2 FYNNEI come from the germline V gene. Trimming took 6 bases from V and 9 from J; bases not matched to a gene: 11. The CDR3 is 14 amino acids. The CDR3 loop reads CASRGLGQMGEQFF. The DNA of the CDR3 is TGTGCCAGCAGGGGTCTGGGACAGATGGGTGAGCAGTTCTTC.

This clonotype was recorded many times. The rearrangement uses TRBV6-1 and TRBJ1-4; 7 bases are shared with TRBD1. There are 13 residues in the CDR3. Germline loops: CDR1 MNHNS, CDR2 SASEGT. V was clipped by 6 bases and J by 10 bases; unmatched bases: 8. The CDR3 nucleotides read TGTGCCAGCAGCCTCCGACAGGGATCAAAACTGTTTTTT. Its translation is CASSLRQGSKLFF.

This clonotype was detected ten times or more. This rearrangement joins TRBV5-1 to TRBJ2-5; 8 bases fit TRBD1. The CDR3 loop spans 14 amino acids. The J segment lost 5 bases and the V segment lost 3 bases, leaving 6 bases of the junction unmatched. CDR1 and CDR2 (germline): SGHRS, YFSETQ. The CDR3 DNA sequence: TGCGCCAGCAGCTGGGGGACAGGCGGGGAGACCCAGTACTTC. Translating it yields CASSWGTGGETQYF.

A few counts support this clonotype. The rearrangement joins TRBV5-1 to TRBJ2-2; a possible D gene is TRBD1 (5 bases). V was pared by 1 base and J by 4 bases, with 8 bases between. CDR1 and CDR2 from the germline V gene are SGHRS and YFSETQ. The CDR3 is 14 residues long. CDR3 nucleotide sequence: TGCGCCAGCAGCTTGAAACAGGTCACCGGGGAGCTGTTTTTT. Translated, it gives CASSLKQVTGELFF.

This clonotype showed up just a few times. The chain joins TRBV7-9 to TRBJ2-4; TRBD1 might be the D (6 bases). Germline values: CDR1 SEHNR, CDR2 FQNEAQ (reference sequence). The CDR3 runs 17 residues. V was trimmed by 5 bases and J by 1 base, leaving 18 bases between them. Here the CDR3 reads CASSRGTLPGAKNIQYF. CDR3 nucleotides: TGTGCCAGCAGCCGTGGGACACTACCAGGGGCCAAAAACATTCAGTACTTC.

This clonotype was counted many times. J is TRBJ2-3 and V is TRBV5-1; 11 bases line up with TRBD2. CDR1 is SGHRS, CDR2 YFSETQ, per germline. CDR3 length equals 16 residues. V was pared by 4 bases and J by 2 bases, with 6 bases of the junction left unmatched. The CDR3 spells CASSLGLAGSTDTQYF. For the CDR3, the DNA is TGCGCCAGCAGCCTCGGACTAGCGGGTTCCACAGATACGCAGTATTTT. Looking up the rest from reference TRBV5-1 and TRBJ2-3 gives the full variable domain: KAGVTQTPRYLIKTRGQQVTLSCSPISGHRSVSWYQQTPGQGLQFLFEYFSETQRNKGNFPGRFSGRQFSNSRSEMNVSTLELGDSALYLCASSLGLAGSTDTQYFGPGTRLTVL.